The 6 T cell receptor beta chains given below trace back to one sample, sequenced in a study of blood T cell repertoires in COVID-19. Using immunoSEQ multiplex PCR, the repertoire was profiled, and TCRdb retains in-frame clones only, with some absent. The table lists roughly 97,000 clones, 65% to 90% of them singletons. What was sequenced was peripheral blood. These receptors were taken from a man aged 55 to 70 with acute or convalescent COVID-19.

This CDR3 reads CASSPGLGAYNEQFF. CDR3 coding DNA: TGTGCCAGCTCACCCGGACTAGGCGCCTACAATGAGCAGTTCTTC. The rearrangement links TRBV18 to TRBJ2-1; 7 bases align to TRBD2. Per germline, CDR1 KGHSH and CDR2 LQKENI. This CDR3 comprises 15 residues. V shed 3 bases and J 2 bases; nucleotides not matched to a gene: 4.

This chain connects TRBV7-9 to TRBJ1-2, with TRBD1 matching 9 bases. The V and J ends lost 6 bases and 4 bases, in that order; junction bases with no gene match: 3. CDR3 length: 13 residues. Germline CDR1 reads SEHNR; CDR2 reads FQNEAQ (reference sequence). As DNA, the CDR3 is TGTGCCAGCAGACCGGGACAGGGCTATGGCTACACCTTC. Protein sequence: CASRPGQGYGYTF.

The V call is TRBV6-5, the J call TRBJ2-7, with D unclear. V gave up 6 bases and J gave up 3 bases, with 9 bases separating them. The CDR3 is 12 amino acids. Germline V CDR1 and CDR2: MNHEY, SVGAGI. CDR3 sequence: CASSGGDYEQYF. The DNA of the CDR3 is TGTGCCAGCAGCGGTGGAGACTACGAGCAGTACTTC.

The CDR3 region has the DNA TGTGCCAGCAGTTCCGCAGGGGTTCATATGGGCTACACCTTC. It yields the protein CASSSAGVHMGYTF. The rearrangement joins TRBV27 to TRBJ1-2; possible D gene TRBD1, 6 bases. The germline gives CDR1 MNHEY, CDR2 SMNVEV (reference sequence). V lost 4 bases and J 8 bases, leaving 17 bases between the germline ends. This CDR3 has 14 residues.

The chain recombines TRBV6-9 with TRBJ2-2, with 7 bases identical to TRBD2. This CDR3 has 15 amino acids. Looked up from germline, CDR1 is MNHGY and CDR2 is SVAAGI. Unmatched junction bases numbered 8, after V lost 6 bases and J lost 4 bases. The CDR3, as DNA: TGTGCCAGCAGCCCCCCTAGCGGACTCACCGGGGAGCTGTTTTTT. Residues: CASSPPSGLTGELFF.

V and J are TRBV28 and TRBJ1-2; TRBD1 matches 10 bases. J gave up 6 bases and V 5 bases, and 9 bases lay outside the gene matches. CDR1 is MDHEN and CDR2 is SYDVKM in the germline V gene. The CDR3 extends over 15 amino acids. CDR3 amino acids: CASSIPGTGVNGYTF. The CDR3 DNA reads as TGTGCCAGCAGTATCCCCGGGACAGGGGTTAATGGCTACACCTTC.